This T cell receptor (beta chain) stems from a study of cytomegalovirus exposure and HLA in healthy donors. Study conclusions and caveats: A later analysis linked a missense variant in DCLRE1C to the trimming of TCR beta V and J genes.

The PCR made use of 60 Vbeta and 13 Jbeta primers. Produced via immunoSEQ multiplex PCR; TCRdb's table is partial and in-frame only. The repertoire includes roughly 200,000 clones, 75% to 85% of them detected once, and about 2.5% sits in the top ten. For this clone: What it recognizes is unknown.

V dropped 2 bases and J dropped 2; count of bases not matched to a gene: 4. CDR1 and CDR2 from the germline V gene are MNHEY and SVGAGI. The CDR3 is 15 amino acids. The TCR was taken from a woman between 45 and 65 years old in good health and CMV-seronegative. The sample taken for sequencing was PBMCs. The V and J genes are TRBV6-5 and TRBJ1-1, with 8 bases that match TRBD1. The CDR3 region is CASSYDRGPNTEAFF. Here the CDR3 DNA reads TGTGCCAGCAGTTACGACAGGGGCCCTAACACTGAAGCTTTCTTT.